One and the same sample provided the 11 T cell receptor beta chains below, sequenced in a study of prognosis after radiotherapy for stage I lung cancer. Multiplex PCR, run in two rounds, amplified TCR beta CDR3 from genomic DNA. Every TRBV and TRBJ gene had its own specific primer in first-round PCR. TCRdb itself ran the multiplex PCR reads through MiXCR, one entry per CDR3 protein. This table has approximately 20,000 distinct CDR3 sequences, 26% appearing once. Sequences were derived from PBMCs, sampled before or after stereotactic body radiation therapy (not recorded which). The receptors shown here come from a donor aged 50 or older with non-small cell lung cancer.

There are a few counts of this clonotype. Possible read error: a much larger clone is one base away. V gene TRBV6-9 combines with J gene TRBJ2-3; TRBD2 matches at 8 bases. Germline CDR1 reads MNHGY; CDR2 reads SVAAGI. This CDR3 spans 14 amino acids. The chain's CDR3 is CAGSYSGTTDTQYF. In DNA form, the CDR3 reads TGTGCCGGCAGTTATAGCGGGACCACAGATACGCAGTATTTT.

This clonotype was detected many times. The chain combines TRBV2 with TRBJ1-1; D gene ambiguous. Trimming took 1 base from V and 1 from J, leaving 4 bases between them. CDR3 size: 13 residues. Germline CDR1 and CDR2: SNHLY and FYNNEI. The CDR3 loop is CASSEEQNTEAFF. DNA of the CDR3: TGTGCCAGCAGTGAAGAACAGAACACTGAAGCTTTCTTT.

Turning to this clonotype: A far larger clone lies a single base away; this is likely a read error. The chain employs TRBV12-3 or TRBV12-4 and TRBJ2-3, with D unclear. CDR3 length: 13 residues. V was pared by 4 bases and J by 0 bases, with 5 bases between. This chain's CDR3 is CASSSISTDTQYF. In nucleotides, the CDR3 is TGTGCCAGCAGTTCTATCAGCACAGATACGCAGTATTTT.

This clonotype has more than one count but fewer than ten. A far larger clone differs by one base, so this is likely a read error. The J gene is TRBJ2-7, the V gene TRBV6-2 or TRBV6-3; D remains unclear. With 6 bases removed from V and 4 bases from J, the gap between germline ends came to 13 bases. The germline V gene encodes CDR1 MNHEY and CDR2 SVGEGT. There are 13 residues in the CDR3. For the CDR3, the DNA is TGTGCCAGCAGGCCGACACGGGTTTACGAGCAGTACTTC. Translation: CASRPTRVYEQYF.

This clonotype was picked up many times. V and J are TRBV19 and TRBJ1-5; D unclear. Germline V gene lookup returns CDR1 LNHDA and CDR2 SQIVND (reference sequence). The V gene lost 0 bases and the J gene lost 5 bases, with 5 bases spanning the gap. This CDR3 has 13 amino acids. CDR3 amino acids: CASSIDRYQPQHF. In DNA form, the CDR3 reads TGTGCCAGTAGTATAGATAGATATCAGCCCCAGCATTTT.

This clonotype has at least ten counts. The gene calls are TRBV6-1 and TRBJ1-1; the D gene is possibly TRBD1 (5 bases). The CDR3 runs 12 residues. The germline V gene has CDR1 MNHNS and CDR2 SASEGT. V lost 7 bases and J 7 bases, leaving 13 bases between the germline ends. The CDR3: CASTGGAGEAFF. The CDR3 DNA sequence: TGTGCCAGCACCGGGGGAGCAGGTGAAGCTTTCTTT.

This clonotype was picked up many times. The chain is built from TRBV5-1 and TRBJ2-7; TRBD1 aligns across 9 bases. This CDR3 spans 15 amino acids. Per germline, CDR1 SGHRS and CDR2 YFSETQ. V shed 0 bases, J shed 3 bases, and the junction held 4 bases outside the gene matches. CDR3 DNA: TGCGCCAGCAGCTTGGAGGGACAGGGTTTCTACGAGCAGTACTTC. It encodes CASSLEGQGFYEQYF.

Many counts were recorded for this clonotype. This chain uses TRBV7-2 with TRBJ2-7; the match to TRBD2 covers 7 bases. The CDR3 consists of 15 residues. Unmatched junction bases numbered 7, after V lost 1 base and J lost 4 bases. Per germline, CDR1 SGHTA and CDR2 FQGNSA. The CDR3 here is CASSLEASGRYEQYF. In DNA, the CDR3 is TGTGCCAGCAGCTTAGAGGCTAGCGGTCGTTACGAGCAGTACTTC.

This clonotype was recorded at least ten times. As DNA, the CDR3 is TGTGCCAGCAGCCCTCGCCCCGCGGGAGGTGGGGCCAACGTCCTGACTTTC. Protein product: CASSPRPAGGGANVLTF. This chain links TRBV7-6 with TRBJ2-6; 8 nucleotides line up with TRBD2. The J segment lost 3 bases and the V segment lost 5 bases, leaving 9 bases of the junction unmatched. The CDR3 consists of 17 residues. Germline V gene lookup returns CDR1 SGHVS and CDR2 FNYEAQ.

Regarding this clonotype: Its ends do not fully match the called genes, so a read error is possible. The gene calls are TRBV6-1 and TRBJ2-2, with 15 bases that match TRBD2. The CDR3 is made up of 17 amino acids. The germline V gene encodes CDR1 MNHNS and CDR2 SASEGT. The CDR3 DNA reads TGTGCCAGCAGGGGACTAGCGGGAGGTCCGGGCACCGTGGAGCTGTTTTTT. Translation: CASRGLAGGPGTVELFF.

This clonotype was counted ten times or more. The chain carries TRBV6-1 and TRBJ2-5, with TRBD1 identical over 8 bases. Germline CDR1 is MNHNS and CDR2 is SASEGT. The V and J ends lost 7 bases and 1 base, in that order; junction bases with no gene match: 14. The CDR3 covers 17 residues. In DNA form, the CDR3 reads TGTGCCAGCAACCTGAATTTCCATACAGGGGGCCAAGAGACCCAGTACTTC. Its protein product is CASNLNFHTGGQETQYF.